Listed below are T cell receptor beta chains from one sample, sequenced in a study of response to subunit inactivated influenza vaccine. One entry per CDR3 protein results from TCRdb running MiXCR on the RT-PCR reads. The table has 800,000 to 1,000,000 distinct CDR3 sequences, 20% to 25% seen once. Specimen: PBMCs from blood, collected around 5 days after vaccination. The receptors come from a man aged 45-65 years who received an inactivated influenza vaccine. Each CDR3 is given with its conserved first and last residue. A D gene is named only where the DNA matches it firmly. Size tells how often a clone was seen (once, few, many) or the class of an expanded clone, and some rows leave it out.

j_call clone_size d_call v_call cdr3_aa cdr3_nt
TRBJ2-1 once NA TRBV20-1 CSARDLRSYNEQFF TGCAGTGCTAGAGATCTGCGGTCCTACAATGAGCAGTTCTTC
TRBJ2-5 NA TRBD1 TRBV10-3 CAITRQGGETQYF TGTGCCATCACTAGACAGGGTGGAGAGACCCAGTACTTC
TRBJ2-1 few NA TRBV5-1 CASSLVQGRQFF TGCGCCAGCAGCTTGGTTCAGGGACGGCAGTTCTTC
TRBJ2-5 NA NA TRBV14 CASSPLVPSETQYF TGTGCCAGCAGCCCCCTCGTGCCGTCGGAGACCCAGTACTTC
TRBJ1-2 few TRBD1 TRBV27 CASRGQGSYGYTF TGTGCCAGCAGAGGACAGGGGAGCTATGGCTACACCTTC
TRBJ1-5 few NA TRBV28 CASSLVGYQPQHF TGTGCCAGCAGTTTGGTAGGGTACCAGCCCCAGCATTTT
TRBJ1-1 NA TRBD1 TRBV5-1 CASSLDEGATEAFF TGCGCCAGCAGCTTGGATGAGGGGGCCACTGAAGCTTTCTTT
TRBJ2-2 NA NA TRBV6-2/TRBV6-3 CASSIWRGHGELFF TGTGCCAGCTCGATCTGGCGGGGCCACGGGGAGCTGTTTTTT
TRBJ2-3 NA NA TRBV12-3/TRBV12-4 CASYGAGTDTQYF TGTGCCAGCTACGGAGCGGGCACAGATACGCAGTATTTT
TRBJ2-1 NA TRBD2 TRBV11-2 CASSYRGVGESGRAYNEQFF TGTGCCAGCAGTTATAGGGGTGTAGGGGAGAGCGGGAGGGCCTACAATGAGCAGTTCTTC
TRBJ2-3 few NA TRBV29-1 CSVTTGPDTQYF TGCAGCGTTACCACAGGGCCTGATACGCAGTATTTT
TRBJ2-2 NA TRBD1 TRBV5-1 CASSLRDRANTGELFF TGCGCCAGCAGCTTGAGGGACAGGGCGAACACCGGGGAGCTGTTTTTT
TRBJ2-3 few TRBD2 TRBV6-2/TRBV6-3 CASSPSGYTQYF TGTGCCAGCAGTCCTAGCGGTTATACGCAGTATTTT
TRBJ2-1 NA TRBD2 TRBV20-1 CSARNPGGVNEQFF TGCAGTGCTAGGAACCCGGGGGGGGTTAATGAGCAGTTCTTC
TRBJ1-5 NA NA TRBV9 CASSVGLNQPQHF TGTGCCAGCAGCGTAGGGCTCAATCAGCCCCAGCATTTT
TRBJ1-6 few TRBD1 TRBV20-1 CSAVDRMVSPLHF TGCAGTGCAGTGGACAGGATGGTTTCACCCCTCCACTTT
TRBJ1-5 NA NA TRBV7-8 CASSRSRVGFNQPQHF TGTGCCAGCAGCCGATCCAGGGTGGGCTTTAATCAGCCCCAGCATTTT
TRBJ2-1 few TRBD2 TRBV20-1 CSARRPGLAGRRVQFF TGCAGTGCTAGGAGACCGGGACTAGCGGGGAGGCGCGTTCAGTTCTTC
TRBJ2-7 NA NA TRBV27 CAMPGTQDYEQYF TGTGCCATGCCCGGGACGCAAGACTACGAGCAGTACTTC
TRBJ2-3 NA TRBD2 TRBV20-1 CSASGVEREGSTDTQYF TGCAGTGCTAGTGGGGTGGAGCGGGAGGGAAGCACAGATACGCAGTATTTT
TRBJ2-2 NA NA TRBV6-1 CASTPRQGGTGELFF TGTGCCAGCACTCCGCGGCAGGGGGGCACCGGGGAGCTGTTTTTT
TRBJ1-1 NA NA TRBV5-6 CASSTYTEAFF TGTGCCAGCAGCACCTACACTGAAGCTTTCTTT
TRBJ1-4 few NA TRBV5-1 CASSLISGSAEKLFF TGCGCCAGCAGCTTGATTTCCGGGTCTGCTGAAAAACTGTTTTTT
TRBJ2-5 once NA TRBV11-2 CASSLAQKETQYF TGTGCCAGCAGCTTAGCACAAAAAGAGACCCAGTACTTC
TRBJ2-7 many NA TRBV5-1 CASSLVPYEQYF TGTGCCAGCAGCTTAGTTCCCTACGAGCAGTACTTC
TRBJ2-7 few TRBD2 TRBV7-8 CASRTAPGTIEQYF TGTGCCAGCAGAACAGCCCCCGGGACTATCGAGCAGTACTTC
TRBJ2-3 NA NA TRBV4-3 CASSQGLFPSTDTQYF TGCGCCAGCAGCCAGGGACTTTTCCCTAGCACAGATACGCAGTATTTT
TRBJ1-1 NA TRBD1 TRBV5-1 CASSLGDRSMNTEAFF TGCGCCAGCAGCTTAGGGGACAGAAGCATGAACACTGAAGCTTTCTTT
TRBJ2-1 few NA TRBV11-2 CASSSSYRYNEQFF TGTGCCAGCAGCTCCTCGTATAGATACAATGAGCAGTTCTTC
TRBJ2-1 many TRBD2 TRBV5-1 CASSRGGNDYNEQFF TGCGCCAGCAGCCGGGGAGGGAATGACTACAATGAGCAGTTCTTC
TRBJ2-7 few TRBD2 TRBV20-1 CSGHRGGSSYEQYF TGCAGTGGACATCGGGGCGGGAGCTCCTACGAGCAGTACTTC
TRBJ2-3 NA NA TRBV5-5 CASSLERLITDTQYF TGTGCCAGCAGCTTGGAGCGGCTGATCACAGATACGCAGTATTTT
TRBJ2-2 few NA TRBV10-3 CASGGAGQPTGELFF TGTGCCTCTGGGGGGGCCGGACAACCCACCGGGGAGCTGTTTTTT
TRBJ2-5 few NA TRBV7-2 CASSPAGLMETQYF TGTGCCAGCAGCCCTGCGGGGCTGATGGAGACCCAGTACTTC
TRBJ2-7 few NA TRBV28 CASSLPDRSSYEQYF TGTGCCAGCAGCCTCCCCGACAGGTCCTCCTACGAGCAGTACTTC
TRBJ2-3 NA TRBD2 TRBV5-1 CASSYPKLAGGEDTQYF TGCGCCAGCAGCTACCCCAAACTAGCGGGGGGGGAAGATACGCAGTATTTT
TRBJ2-1 many TRBD1 TRBV29-1 CSVQTRQGRNEQFF TGCAGCGTTCAAACAAGACAGGGTCGCAATGAGCAGTTCTTC
TRBJ2-1 many NA TRBV6-5 CASSYVLAFNNEQFF TGTGCCAGCAGTTACGTACTGGCGTTTAACAATGAGCAGTTCTTC
TRBJ2-4 few NA TRBV25-1 CASSETGSDIQYF TGTGCCAGCAGTGAAACAGGGTCGGACATTCAGTACTTC
TRBJ1-2 NA NA TRBV4-3 CASSQDVRDYGYTF TGCGCCAGCAGCCAAGATGTACGGGACTATGGCTACACCTTC
TRBJ2-3 NA TRBD2 TRBV5-4 CASSPRSSGRRDTQYF TGTGCCAGCAGCCCCCGGTCTAGCGGGAGGCGGGATACGCAGTATTTT
TRBJ2-5 NA TRBD1 TRBV20-1 CSAGFGTGSQETQYF TGCAGTGCTGGATTCGGGACAGGGAGCCAAGAGACCCAGTACTTC
TRBJ2-3 few TRBD2 TRBV20-1 CSANPVAGVTDTQYF TGCAGTGCTAATCCGGTAGCGGGGGTCACAGATACGCAGTATTTT
TRBJ2-1 NA NA TRBV24-1 CATSDSSLRLPGNEQFF TGTGCCACCAGTGATTCGTCCCTCCGTCTTCCGGGCAATGAGCAGTTCTTC